The present entry profiles one TCR beta chain with its context. The antigen is not known. Profiled with immunoSEQ multiplex PCR; TCRdb holds only in-frame clones, not every one. The sample lists almost 70,000 clones, just over 90% occurring once. The V segment lost 5 bases and the J segment 7 bases; nucleotides outside the gene matches: 10. Germline assignment: CDR1 SGHVS and CDR2 FNYEAQ. The CDR3 extends over 15 amino acids. The data were taken from a study of OX40 agonist ivuxolimab in advanced cancers. Study-wide results and limits: The study found that CD8+ T cells averaged more expanded clones than CD4+. Researchers did not establish what antigens the expanded peripheral T cells target.

The sequence came from an adult with an advanced solid tumor such as melanoma, head and neck, liver or kidney cancer. V gene TRBV7-6 combines with J gene TRBJ2-1, with TRBD2 identical over 8 bases. The material was CD4+ or CD8+ T cells sorted from blood, obtained in a trial of the OX40 agonist ivuxolimab. CDR3 in amino acids: CASSPPPGLGNEQFF. In DNA, the CDR3 is TGTGCCAGCAGCCCCCCCCCGGGACTAGGGAATGAGCAGTTCTTC.